This T cell receptor (beta chain) was sequenced in a study of neurological immune-mediated disorders. As for the study in general: The disease course was relapsing-remitting in roughly 30 and secondary progressive in about 9% of the roughly 35 multiple sclerosis patients.

At least ten counts were recorded for this clonotype. Its target is unknown. The authors made cDNA by 5'RACE with 10-nucleotide random UMIs. Over 180 million TCR-beta sequences from 15-18 subjects were obtained in each sequencing run. TCRdb passed the 5' RACE reads through MiXCR, listing each CDR3 protein once. The table shows around 62,000 distinct CDR3 sequences, with around 4% occurring only once. Study outcomes and limitations: Expanded clones shared no CDR3 amino acid sequences across subjects, suggesting private repertoires in all groups.

The TCR was taken from a man aged 45-60 years with multiple sclerosis. Source material: PBMCs.

DNA of the CDR3: TGTGCCACCAGTGATACCCCGGGACAGGGGTTCTACAATGAGCAGTTCTTC. Its translation is CATSDTPGQGFYNEQFF. The chain couples TRBV24-1 to TRBJ2-1; 10 positions agree with TRBD1. The V segment lost 3 bases and the J segment 3 bases; nucleotides outside the gene matches: 7. The germline V gene encodes CDR1 KGHDR and CDR2 SFDVKD. The CDR3 is 17 amino acids.